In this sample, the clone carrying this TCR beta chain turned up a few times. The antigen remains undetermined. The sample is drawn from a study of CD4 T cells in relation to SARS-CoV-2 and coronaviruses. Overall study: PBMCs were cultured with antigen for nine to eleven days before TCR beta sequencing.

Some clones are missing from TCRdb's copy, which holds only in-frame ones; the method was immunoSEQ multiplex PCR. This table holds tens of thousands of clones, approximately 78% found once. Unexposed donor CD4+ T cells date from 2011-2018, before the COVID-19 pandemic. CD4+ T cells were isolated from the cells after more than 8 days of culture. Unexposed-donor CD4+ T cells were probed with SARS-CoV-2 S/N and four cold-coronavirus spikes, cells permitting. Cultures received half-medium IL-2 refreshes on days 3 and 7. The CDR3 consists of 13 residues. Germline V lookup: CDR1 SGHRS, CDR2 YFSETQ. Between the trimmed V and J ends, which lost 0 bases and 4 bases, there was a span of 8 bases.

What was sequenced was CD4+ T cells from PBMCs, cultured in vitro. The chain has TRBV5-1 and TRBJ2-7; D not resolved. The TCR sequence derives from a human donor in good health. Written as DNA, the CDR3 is TGCGCCAGCAGCTTGGCCATGGGGTACGAGCAGTACTTC. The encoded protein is CASSLAMGYEQYF. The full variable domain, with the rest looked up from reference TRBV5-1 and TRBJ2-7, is KAGVTQTPRYLIKTRGQQVTLSCSPISGHRSVSWYQQTPGQGLQFLFEYFSETQRNKGNFPGRFSGRQFSNSRSEMNVSTLELGDSALYLCASSLAMGYEQYFGPGTRLTVT.